Listed below are T cell receptor beta chains from one sample, sequenced in a study of response to subunit inactivated influenza vaccine. TCRdb re-called the RT-PCR reads with MiXCR, one entry per CDR3 protein. The repertoire has over 650,000 distinct CDR3 sequences, approximately 17% of them found once; the top ten carry approximately 10%. The source material was PBMCs from blood, sampled 4 to 6 days after vaccination. Receptors originate from a man over 45 who received an inactivated influenza vaccine. CDR3s include the opening cysteine and the closing phenylalanine or tryptophan. A D gene is named only where the DNA matches it firmly. Rows give clone size only sometimes, using once, few, many, or a class for an expanded clone.

j_gene | abundance | v_gene | len | d_gene | CDR3nt | CDR3aa
TRBJ1-6 | few | TRBV20-1 | 13 | TRBD1 | TGCAGTGCCGAACGGGACAGCAATTCACCCCTCCACTTT | CSAERDSNSPLHF
TRBJ2-5 | . | TRBV11-2 | 18 | TRBD2 | TGTGCCAGCAGCTTAGGATGGACTAGCGGGAGATGGGACGAGACCCAGTACTTC | CASSLGWTSGRWDETQYF
TRBJ2-2 | . | TRBV5-5 | 13 | . | TGTGCCAGCAGCCCGACAGTCTCCGGGGAGCTGTTTTTT | CASSPTVSGELFF
TRBJ2-7 | . | TRBV12-3/TRBV12-4 | 13 | TRBD1 | TGTGCCAGCAGTGGGGACAGTAACTACGAGCAGTACTTC | CASSGDSNYEQYF
TRBJ2-7 | . | TRBV15 | 15 | TRBD1 | TGTGCCACCAGCAGGGCGGGACAGGGTTCCTACGAGCAGTACTTC | CATSRAGQGSYEQYF
TRBJ2-7 | . | TRBV5-1 | 15 | TRBD1 | TGCGCCAGCAGCTTGAAAGGGGACAGCCTTTACGAGCAGTACTTC | CASSLKGDSLYEQYF
TRBJ1-2 | . | TRBV27 | 13 | . | TGTGCCAGCAGTACTGCGGGGATCTATGGCTACACCTTC | CASSTAGIYGYTF
TRBJ2-4 | few | TRBV5-1 | 14 | . | TGCGCCAGCAGCTTGGACGCTCCCAGCGACATTCAGTACTTC | CASSLDAPSDIQYF
TRBJ2-7 | . | TRBV10-3 | 13 | . | TGTGCCATCAGCGGGACCGTTTCCTACGAGCAGTACTTC | CAISGTVSYEQYF
TRBJ2-7 | . | TRBV18 | 16 | TRBD1 | TGTGCCAGCTCACCACCCGGGACAGGGGCCTCCTACGAGCAGTACTTC | CASSPPGTGASYEQYF
TRBJ2-5 | . | TRBV20-1 | 11 | . | TGCAGTGGACGGATCCAAGAGACCCAGTACTTC | CSGRIQETQYF
TRBJ1-6 | . | TRBV6-5 | 15 | . | TGTGCCAGCAGTTACTCTGGGGGCATAGGGTCACCCCTCCACTTT | CASSYSGGIGSPLHF
TRBJ2-1 | . | TRBV5-1 | 15 | TRBD2 | TGCGCCAGCCATAAAACTAGCGGGAGGTTCGATGAGCAGTTCTTC | CASHKTSGRFDEQFF
TRBJ1-1 | . | TRBV20-1 | 14 | . | TGCAGTGCTAGGCTAACAGTCCGTAGCACTGAAGCTTTCTTT | CSARLTVRSTEAFF
TRBJ2-7 | . | TRBV7-2 | 17 | TRBD2 | TGTGCCAGCAGCGTCGGGACTAGCGGACTCTACTCCTACGAGCAGTACTTC | CASSVGTSGLYSYEQYF
TRBJ2-7 | . | TRBV5-1 | 14 | TRBD2 | TGCGCCAGCAGACGGGGGGAGAGCTCCTACGAGCAGTACTTC | CASRRGESSYEQYF
TRBJ2-3 | few | TRBV5-4 | 13 | . | TGTGCCAGCAGCTTGTGGATAACAGATACGCAGTATTTT | CASSLWITDTQYF
TRBJ2-1 | few | TRBV5-1 | 17 | TRBD1 | TGCGCCAGCAGCAGGGGGGACAGGGCTTCTGGTCCCAATGAGCAGTTCTTC | CASSRGDRASGPNEQFF
TRBJ1-1 | . | TRBV5-6 | 20 | TRBD1 | TGTGCCATGAGCTTGGATTCGTTCTATTCAGGACAGGGGGGTCCCACTGAAGCTTTCTTT | CAMSLDSFYSGQGGPTEAFF
TRBJ2-3 | many | TRBV12-3/TRBV12-4 | 15 | . | TGTGCCAGCAGTTTCGGGGGACCTAGCACAGATACGCAGTATTTT | CASSFGGPSTDTQYF
TRBJ2-2 | many | TRBV6-1 | 15 | TRBD1 | TGTGCCAGCAGCCTCAGACAGGGGGGCACCGGGGAGCTGTTTTTT | CASSLRQGGTGELFF
TRBJ2-1 | few | TRBV9 | 14 | . | TGTGCCAGCAGCGTAGCTCCCATCAACAATGAGCAGTTCTTC | CASSVAPINNEQFF
TRBJ2-7 | many | TRBV5-1 | 16 | . | TGCGCCAGCAGCTTGGCCGGAACAGGGAACACCTACGAGCAGTACTTC | CASSLAGTGNTYEQYF
TRBJ2-1 | . | TRBV18 | 17 | TRBD2 | TGTGCCAGCTCACAAGGTACTAGCGCGACACCCTACAATGAGCAGTTCTTC | CASSQGTSATPYNEQFF
TRBJ1-1 | . | TRBV28 | 14 | . | TGTGCCAGCAGTTTAACGAGCAAGAACACTGAAGCTTTCTTT | CASSLTSKNTEAFF
TRBJ2-7 | many | TRBV20-1 | 13 | . | TGCAGTGCTAGCGGGACGAGCTCCTACGAGCAGTACTTC | CSASGTSSYEQYF
TRBJ1-6 | once | TRBV3-1 | 15 | . | TGTGCCAGCAGCCAAGGGGGCAGGGAGGATTCACCCCTCCACTTT | CASSQGGREDSPLHF
TRBJ1-1 | few | TRBV25-1 | 14 | . | TGTGCCAGCAGTCGTTGGGGACAGAACACTGAAGCTTTCTTT | CASSRWGQNTEAFF
TRBJ2-1 | . | TRBV7-9 | 16 | . | TGTGCCAGCAGCTTAAGTTTGGGTCAGCCCAACAATGAGCAGTTCTTC | CASSLSLGQPNNEQFF
TRBJ2-4 | . | TRBV20-1 | 18 | . | TGCAGTGCTCGACCTCCTGCCGAGGGACCCCTAGCCAAAAACATTCAGTACTTC | CSARPPAEGPLAKNIQYF
TRBJ2-1 | . | TRBV15 | 16 | TRBD1 | TGTGCCACCAGCAGAGATGGGACAGGGGGCTACAATGAGCAGTTCTTC | CATSRDGTGGYNEQFF
TRBJ2-5 | . | TRBV20-1 | 13 | . | TGCAGTGCGGATGGCGCAGGGATGTGGACCCAGTACTTC | CSADGAGMWTQYF
TRBJ2-3 | . | TRBV7-2 | 14 | . | TGTGCCAGCAGCTCGGGTCCCCACACAGATACGCAGTATTTT | CASSSGPHTDTQYF
TRBJ2-5 | . | TRBV20-1 | 12 | . | TGCAGTGCTCGCGCAGTTGGAGAGACCCAGTACTTC | CSARAVGETQYF
TRBJ2-1 | few | TRBV7-9 | 15 | TRBD1 | TGTGCCAGCAGCTTAGCCGGGACAGGGGGCTATGGGCAGTTCTTC | CASSLAGTGGYGQFF
TRBJ2-7 | few | TRBV20-1 | 14 | . | TGCAGTGCTAGACCCCGGGGAAGCTCCTACGAGCAGTACTTC | CSARPRGSSYEQYF
TRBJ2-2 | . | TRBV4-3 | 14 | . | TGCGCCAGCAGCCAATTGGGCGACACCGGGGAGCTGTTTTTT | CASSQLGDTGELFF
TRBJ1-4 | many | TRBV6-1 | 16 | . | TGTGCCAGCAGCCCCCGGGGGGCGGCAACTAATGAAAAACTGTTTTTT | CASSPRGAATNEKLFF
TRBJ2-5 | . | TRBV5-1 | 15 | . | TGCGCCAGCAGCGACCTCCGGGACGGGGAAGAGACCCAGTACTTC | CASSDLRDGEETQYF
TRBJ2-1 | . | TRBV9 | 14 | TRBD2 | TGTGCCAGCACCTGGGGGGGGAGGAGCGGTGAGCAGTTCTTC | CASTWGGRSGEQFF
TRBJ1-4 | many | TRBV7-9 | 15 | . | TGTGCCAGCAGCCAAAACACAGCAACTAATGAAAAACTGTTTTTT | CASSQNTATNEKLFF
TRBJ2-5 | many | TRBV28 | 14 | . | TGTGCCACCACTAACTTCCAGGGCCAAGAGACCCAGTACTTC | CATTNFQGQETQYF
TRBJ2-7 | . | TRBV5-5 | 13 | . | TGTGCCAGCGATCAGGTCGGCTCCTACGAGCAGTACTTC | CASDQVGSYEQYF
TRBJ1-1 | few | TRBV9 | 15 | . | TGTGCCAGCAGCGTGGAGGACAGATTAAGCACTGAAGCTTTCTTT | CASSVEDRLSTEAFF
TRBJ1-2 | many | TRBV6-1 | 13 | . | TGTGCCAGCAGTGAACGAGGGACCTATGGCTACACCTTC | CASSERGTYGYTF
TRBJ2-1 | . | TRBV12-3/TRBV12-4 | 13 | . | TGTGCCAGCAGTCGGCGACTAGAATTTGAGCAGTTCTTC | CASSRRLEFEQFF
TRBJ2-3 | . | TRBV2 | 16 | . | TGTGCCAGCAGAATGACTACAAGCCCTCCTTCAGATACGCAGTATTTT | CASRMTTSPPSDTQYF
TRBJ1-5 | few | TRBV10-3 | 14 | . | TGTGCCATCAGTGAGTCTAAGACCCCGAAGCCCCAGCATTTT | CAISESKTPKPQHF
TRBJ2-7 | . | TRBV5-5 | 13 | TRBD1 | TGTGCCAGCAGCCGACAGGGTCTAGACGAGCAGTACTTC | CASSRQGLDEQYF
TRBJ2-1 | few | TRBV3-1 | 17 | . | TGTGCCAGCAGCCAAGATCGACACGCCGGATTGAGGAATGAGCAGTTCTTC | CASSQDRHAGLRNEQFF
TRBJ1-3 | few | TRBV4-2 | 16 | . | TGTGCCAGCAGCCAAAGTCCGGGCCGCTCTGGAAACACCATATATTTT | CASSQSPGRSGNTIYF
TRBJ2-5 | . | TRBV20-1 | 18 | TRBD2 | TGCAGTGCTAGAGGGGGAATCGGACTAGCGGGGGGTTCGCGGACCCAGTACTTC | CSARGGIGLAGGSRTQYF
TRBJ1-6 | . | TRBV10-3 | 14 | . | TGTGCCATCAACACAGGGCAGGGATCTTCACCCCTCCACTTT | CAINTGQGSSPLHF